This TCR beta chain comes out of a study of T cells in Graves' hyperthyroidism and ophthalmopathy. Amplified regions were TCR beta CDR3 sequences from RNA transcripts. First-round RT-PCR targeting the TCR CDR3 was performed with the HTBI primer set. TCRdb processed the multiplex PCR reads anew with MiXCR; each CDR3 protein has one entry. The profile shows 450,000 to 600,000 distinct CDR3 sequences, around 15% of them singletons. Ten or more counts support this clonotype. Its antigen is undetermined. General study points: Researchers found most expanded thyroid clonotypes above 0.001 in blood as well.

Looked up from germline, CDR1 is SNHLY and CDR2 is FYNNEI. Trimming shortened V by 0 bases and J by 4 bases, and 6 bases separated the two germline ends. This CDR3 has 14 amino acids. V and J are TRBV2 and TRBJ2-2; D is uncertain. Sequenced: blood. This TCR was recovered from a woman aged 40 to 50 with Graves' hyperthyroidism. The DNA of the CDR3 is TGTGCCAGCAGTGAAGCCGCCAGCACCGGGGAGCTGTTTTTT. Its protein product is CASSEAASTGELFF.